The clone carrying this T cell receptor (beta chain) was seen a single time. Its cognate antigen is unknown. With baseline, cycle 4 day 1, and cycle 7 day 1 as timepoints, blood was sampled. The sample is drawn from a study of OX40 agonist ivuxolimab in advanced cancers. As for the study in general: Two patients with cutaneous melanoma and one with hepatocellular carcinoma, three in total, showed partial responses. Study-wide findings and caveats: Certain nonresponding patients likewise had low normalized T-cell clonal expansion. Mean expanded clone counts were higher in CD8+ than CD4+ T cells.

Trimming pared 1 base from V and 3 bases from J, leaving 8 bases between. CDR1 is SGHRS and CDR2 is YFSETQ in the germline V gene. The CDR3 is 13 amino acids. This table comes from immunoSEQ multiplex PCR, and its TCRdb copy is limited to in-frame clones, with some not included. Seen here are under 75,000 clones, around 88% observed once, and the top ten hold more than 0.5%. The receptor comes from an adult with an advanced solid tumor such as melanoma, head and neck, liver or kidney cancer. Sequenced here: CD4+ or CD8+ T cells sorted from blood, sampled in a trial of the OX40 agonist ivuxolimab. This chain joins TRBV5-1 and TRBJ2-7; no definite D call. CDR3 sequence reads: CASSLTRNYEQYF. The CDR3 bases are TGCGCCAGCAGCTTGACTCGGAACTACGAGCAGTACTTC.